This TCR beta chain came from a study of T cell responses to AZD1222 COVID-19 vaccine. CDR3 size: 16 residues. V lost 0 bases and J lost 4, with 15 bases in between. Per germline, CDR1 SEHNR and CDR2 FQNEAQ (reference sequence). The protocol was immunoSEQ multiplex PCR, while the TCRdb copy is restricted to in-frame clones and leaves out a portion. The sample comprises 100,000 to 150,000 clones, around 87% of which are singletons, and roughly 10% rests with the top ten. Sequencing used peripheral blood, obtained on day 0 of AZD1222 vaccination. The chain recombines TRBV7-9 with TRBJ1-2, with D possibly TRBD1 on 6 matching bases. This TCR came from an adult in good health. This CDR3 is CASSLARSGAGYGYTF. DNA of the CDR3: TGTGCCAGCAGCTTAGCGCGATCAGGGGCGGGCTATGGCTACACCTTC.